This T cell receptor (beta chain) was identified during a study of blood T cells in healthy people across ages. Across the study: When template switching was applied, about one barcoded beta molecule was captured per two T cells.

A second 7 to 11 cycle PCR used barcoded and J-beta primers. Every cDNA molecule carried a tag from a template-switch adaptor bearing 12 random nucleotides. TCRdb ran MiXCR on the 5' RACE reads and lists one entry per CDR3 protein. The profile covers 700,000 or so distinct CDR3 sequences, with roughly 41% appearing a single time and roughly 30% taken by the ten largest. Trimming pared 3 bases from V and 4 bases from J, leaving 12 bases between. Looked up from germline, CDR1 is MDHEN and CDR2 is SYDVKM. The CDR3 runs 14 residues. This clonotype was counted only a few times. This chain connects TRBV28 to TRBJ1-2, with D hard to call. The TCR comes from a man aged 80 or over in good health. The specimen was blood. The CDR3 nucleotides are TGTGCCAGCAGTTTGAGCGGGAGCGGCTATGGCTACACCTTC. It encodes CASSLSGSGYGYTF.